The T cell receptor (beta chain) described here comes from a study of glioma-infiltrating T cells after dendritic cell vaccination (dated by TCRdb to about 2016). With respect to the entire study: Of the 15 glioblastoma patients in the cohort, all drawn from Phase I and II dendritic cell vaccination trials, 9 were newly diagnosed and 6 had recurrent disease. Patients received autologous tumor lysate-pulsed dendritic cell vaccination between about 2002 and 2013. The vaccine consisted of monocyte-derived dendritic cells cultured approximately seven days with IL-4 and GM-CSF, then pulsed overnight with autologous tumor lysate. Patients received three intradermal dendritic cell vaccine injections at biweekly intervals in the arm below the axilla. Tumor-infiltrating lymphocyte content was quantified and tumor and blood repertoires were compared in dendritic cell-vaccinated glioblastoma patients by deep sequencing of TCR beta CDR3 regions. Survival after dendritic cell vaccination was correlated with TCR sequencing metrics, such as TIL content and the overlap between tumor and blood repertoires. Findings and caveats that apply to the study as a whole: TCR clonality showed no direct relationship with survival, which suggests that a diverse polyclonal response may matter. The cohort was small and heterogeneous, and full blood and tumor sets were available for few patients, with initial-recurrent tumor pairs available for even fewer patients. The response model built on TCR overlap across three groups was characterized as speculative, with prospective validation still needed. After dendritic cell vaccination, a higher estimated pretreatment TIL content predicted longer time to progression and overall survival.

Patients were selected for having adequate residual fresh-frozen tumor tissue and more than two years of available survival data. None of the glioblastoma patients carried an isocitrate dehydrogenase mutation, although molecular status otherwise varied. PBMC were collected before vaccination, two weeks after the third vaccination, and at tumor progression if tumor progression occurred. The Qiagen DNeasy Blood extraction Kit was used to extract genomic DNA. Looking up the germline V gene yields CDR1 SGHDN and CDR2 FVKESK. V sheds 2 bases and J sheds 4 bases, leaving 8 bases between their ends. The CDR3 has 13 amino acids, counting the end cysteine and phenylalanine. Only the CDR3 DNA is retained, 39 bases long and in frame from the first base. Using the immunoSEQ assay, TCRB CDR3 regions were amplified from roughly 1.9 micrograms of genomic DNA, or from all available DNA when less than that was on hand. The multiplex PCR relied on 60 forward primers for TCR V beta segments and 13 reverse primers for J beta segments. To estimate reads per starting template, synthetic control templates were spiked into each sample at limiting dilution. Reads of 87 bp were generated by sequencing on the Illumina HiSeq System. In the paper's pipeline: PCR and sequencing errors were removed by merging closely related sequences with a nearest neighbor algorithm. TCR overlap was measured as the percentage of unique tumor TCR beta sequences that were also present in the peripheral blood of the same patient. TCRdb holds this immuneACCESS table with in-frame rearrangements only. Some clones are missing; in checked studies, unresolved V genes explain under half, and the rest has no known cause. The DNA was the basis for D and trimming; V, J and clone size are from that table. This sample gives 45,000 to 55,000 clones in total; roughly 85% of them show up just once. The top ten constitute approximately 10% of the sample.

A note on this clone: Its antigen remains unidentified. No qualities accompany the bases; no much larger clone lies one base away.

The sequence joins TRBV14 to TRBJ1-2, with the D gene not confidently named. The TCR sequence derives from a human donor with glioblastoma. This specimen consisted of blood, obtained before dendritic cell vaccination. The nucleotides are TGTGCCAGCAGCCAAAAGTCCGGCTATGGCTACACCTTC. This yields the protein CASSQKSGYGYTF.